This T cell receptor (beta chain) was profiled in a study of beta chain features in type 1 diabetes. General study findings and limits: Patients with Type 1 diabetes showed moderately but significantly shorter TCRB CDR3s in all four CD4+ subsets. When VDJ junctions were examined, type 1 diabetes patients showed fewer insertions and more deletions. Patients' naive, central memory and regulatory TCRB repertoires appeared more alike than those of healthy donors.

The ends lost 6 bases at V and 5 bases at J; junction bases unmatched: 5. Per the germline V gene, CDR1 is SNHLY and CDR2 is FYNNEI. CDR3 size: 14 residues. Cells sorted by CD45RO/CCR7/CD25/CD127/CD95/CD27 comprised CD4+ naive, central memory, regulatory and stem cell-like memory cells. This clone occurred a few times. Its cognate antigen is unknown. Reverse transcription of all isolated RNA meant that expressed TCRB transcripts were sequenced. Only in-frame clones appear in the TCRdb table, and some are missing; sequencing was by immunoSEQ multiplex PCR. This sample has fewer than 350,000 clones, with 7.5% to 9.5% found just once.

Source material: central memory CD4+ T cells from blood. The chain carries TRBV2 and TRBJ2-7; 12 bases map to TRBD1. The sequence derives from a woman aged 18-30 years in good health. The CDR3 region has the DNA TGTGCCAGCAGGCCGGGACAGGGGGCCCACGAGCAGTACTTC. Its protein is CASRPGQGAHEQYF.